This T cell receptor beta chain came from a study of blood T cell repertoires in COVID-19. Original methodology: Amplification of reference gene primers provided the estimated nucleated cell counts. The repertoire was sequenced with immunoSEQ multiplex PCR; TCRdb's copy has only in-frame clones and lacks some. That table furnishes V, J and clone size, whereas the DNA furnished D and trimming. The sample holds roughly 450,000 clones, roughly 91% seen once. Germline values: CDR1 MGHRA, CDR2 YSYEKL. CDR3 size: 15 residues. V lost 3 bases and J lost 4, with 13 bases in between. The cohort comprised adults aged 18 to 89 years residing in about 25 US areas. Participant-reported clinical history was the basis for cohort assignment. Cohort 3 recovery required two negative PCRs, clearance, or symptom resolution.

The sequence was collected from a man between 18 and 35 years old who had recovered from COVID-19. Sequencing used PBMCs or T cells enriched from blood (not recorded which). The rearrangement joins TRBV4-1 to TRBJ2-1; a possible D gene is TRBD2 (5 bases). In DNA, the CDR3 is TGCGCCAGCAGCCAGATAGGAGGCCTTTACAATGAGCAGTTCTTC. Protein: CASSQIGGLYNEQFF.